The 23 T cell receptor beta chains below were found in one sample sequenced in a study of T cells after yellow fever vaccination. TCRdb reprocessed the 5' RACE reads with MiXCR, giving one entry per CDR3 protein. The data show approximately 450,000 distinct CDR3 sequences, around a sixth seen once. The sample here was PBMCs, taken before the yellow fever booster vaccination. These receptors all stem from a man aged 18 to 35 who received the YFV17D yellow fever vaccine.

This clonotype has a handful of counts. V and J are TRBV7-9 and TRBJ2-7, with 9 bases lining up with TRBD2. Germline V gene data show CDR1 as SEHNR and CDR2 as FQNEAQ (reference sequence). This CDR3 contains 14 residues. Germline trimming cut 6 bases from V and 1 base from J; bases unmatched to any gene: 4. CDR3 coding DNA: TGTGCCAGCAGTCCTAGCGGGGTATCCTACGAGCAGTACTTC. This translates into CASSPSGVSYEQYF.

The chain joins TRBV7-2 to TRBJ2-3; a weak D match, TRBD1 (6 bases). Trimming shortened V by 4 bases and J by 1 base, and 9 bases separated the two germline ends. This CDR3 spans 14 amino acids. The V gene's germline CDR1 is SGHTA and CDR2 FQGNSA. The CDR3: CASSSRQGTDTQYF. The CDR3 nucleotides are TGTGCCAGCAGCTCCCGACAGGGCACAGATACGCAGTATTTT.

The V call is TRBV6-1, the J call TRBJ1-3; D gene ambiguous. The CDR3 spans 15 residues. Trimming left V 2 bases short and J 1 base short, with 9 bases between. Germline CDR1 and CDR2: MNHNS and SASEGT. This CDR3 reads CASSEMVASGNTIYF. The CDR3 bases are TGTGCCAGCAGTGAAATGGTGGCGTCTGGAAACACCATATATTTT.

V and J are TRBV6-5 and TRBJ2-3; no reliable D call. Trimming took 4 bases from V and 2 from J, leaving 13 bases between them. Germline V gene sequence: CDR1 MNHEY, CDR2 SVGAGI. The CDR3 runs 15 residues. CDR3 protein: CASSSTRFYTDTQYF. CDR3 coding DNA: TGTGCCAGCAGTTCCACACGTTTTTACACAGATACGCAGTATTTT.

This clonotype was counted a few times. CDR3 loop: CASSQASFGQQNTEAFF. CDR3 DNA sequence: TGTGCCAGCAGCCAAGCCTCCTTCGGACAGCAGAACACTGAAGCTTTCTTT. The genes are TRBV4-2 and TRBJ1-1; D is possibly TRBD1 (6 bases). This CDR3 is 17 amino acids long. Germline V gene lookup returns CDR1 LGHNA and CDR2 YNFKEQ. V was cut by 1 base and J by 1 base, with 16 bases left in between.

A word on this clonotype: Sequence at one end of the junction differs from germline and may be a read error. The rearrangement links TRBV7-2 to TRBJ2-5, with no clear D. This CDR3 has 13 residues. Germline V CDR1 and CDR2: SGHTA, FQGNSA. In DNA, the CDR3 is TGTGCCAGCAGCTCTCCAGTCCAAAAGACCCAGTACTTC. Protein product: CASSSPVQKTQYF. The full variable domain, its missing parts supplied by reference TRBV7-2 and TRBJ2-5, is GAGVSQSPSNKVTEKGKDVELRCDPISGHTALYWYRQSLGQGLEFLIYFQGNSAPDKSGLPSDRFSAERTGGSVSTLTIQRTQQEDSAVYLCASSSPVQKTQYFGPGTRLLVL.

A few counts support this clonotype. The CDR3 DNA is TGTGCCAGCCTTAGGGACAGGGGGGAAAAACTGTTTTTT. This sequence encodes CASLRDRGEKLFF. This chain links TRBV6-1 with TRBJ1-4; the match to TRBD1 covers 11 bases. V shed 8 bases and J 8 bases; nucleotides not matched to a gene: 4. The CDR3 covers 13 residues. CDR1 and CDR2 (germline): MNHNS, SASEGT.

This clonotype was detected a few times. The rearrangement uses TRBV7-3 and TRBJ2-3; maybe TRBD2 (5 bases). CDR1 SGHTA and CDR2 FQGTGA come from the germline V gene. CDR3 size: 14 residues. V shed 4 bases and J shed 5 bases, with 13 bases lying between them. The CDR3 protein is CASSSRNRGDTQYF. DNA for the CDR3: TGTGCCAGCAGCTCCCGGAACCGGGGAGATACGCAGTATTTT.

This chain uses TRBV4-1 with TRBJ2-3; perhaps D is TRBD1 or TRBD2 (5 bases each). Germline-derived CDR1 and CDR2 are MGHRA and YSYEKL. Between the trimmed V and J ends, which lost 4 bases and 1 base, there was a span of 15 bases. The CDR3 runs to 16 residues. This CDR3 is CASSPLGDPRTDTQYF. In nucleotides, the CDR3 is TGCGCCAGCAGCCCCCTCGGGGACCCTCGCACAGATACGCAGTATTTT.

This clonotype was observed a few times. The genes are TRBV7-9 and TRBJ2-1; the match to TRBD2 covers 13 bases. Germline loops: CDR1 SEHNR, CDR2 FQNEAQ (reference sequence). V was clipped by 4 bases and J by 8 bases; unmatched bases: 8. The CDR3 totals 16 residues. The CDR3 coding sequence is TGTGCCAGCAGCTCTATCACTAGCGGGGGGGCCGATGAGCAGTTCTTC. Its translation: CASSSITSGGADEQFF.

This clonotype was observed a handful of times. The V call is TRBV28, the J call TRBJ2-7; 7 nucleotides agree with TRBD1. The length of the CDR3 is 14 residues. V lost 3 bases to trimming and J lost 5 bases; unmatched junction nucleotides: 7. The germline CDR1 and CDR2 sequences are MDHEN and SYDVKM. DNA for the CDR3: TGTGCCAGCAGTTTGACAGGGCACGTACACGAGCAGTACGTC. Its protein is CASSLTGHVHEQYV.

This clonotype has only a few counts. The chain employs TRBV27 and TRBJ2-3, with D possibly being TRBD2 (5 bases). The CDR3 contains 16 residues. Germline V gene data show CDR1 as MNHEY and CDR2 as SMNVEV (reference sequence). Trimming removed 5 bases from V and 5 bases from J, with 20 bases in between. DNA for the CDR3: TGTGCCAGCAGTCCCCAAGCGGCTCCCCCGGGAGATACGCAGTATTTT. Its translation: CASSPQAAPPGDTQYF.

The sample holds a few counts of this clonotype. The V call is TRBV11-2, the J call TRBJ2-1, with TRBD2 identical over 8 bases. This CDR3 spans 16 amino acids. Trimming took 5 bases from V and 7 from J; bases not matched to a gene: 13. Per the germline V gene, CDR1 is SGHAT and CDR2 is FQNNGV. DNA of the CDR3: TGTGCCAGCAGCCCTCCTCAAGCGGGGGCCAATAATGAGCAGTTCTTC. Translated: CASSPPQAGANNEQFF.

In this sample, this clonotype turned up a few times. The chain combines TRBV3-1 with TRBJ1-1; D remains ambiguous. The germline gives CDR1 LGHDT, CDR2 YNNKEL (reference sequence). This CDR3 has 14 amino acids. The V end lost 4 bases, the J end lost 1 base, and 10 bases lay between the germline ends. CDR3 nucleotides: TGTGCCAGCAGCCTCCAATTCGGGAACACTGAAGCTTTCTTT. Residues: CASSLQFGNTEAFF.

This clonotype was detected ten times or more. V gene TRBV4-2 combines with J gene TRBJ1-3; D gene unclear. CDR3 length: 15 amino acids. The V gene lost 0 bases and the J gene lost 4 bases, with 10 bases spanning the gap. The V gene's germline CDR1 is LGHNA and CDR2 YNFKEQ. The CDR3, as DNA: TGTGCCAGCAGCCAAGATAGGACCGCCGGAAACACCATATATTTT. Its translation: CASSQDRTAGNTIYF.

This clonotype was detected many times. This rearrangement joins TRBV25-1 to TRBJ2-7; D call uncertain. V shed 5 bases and J shed 0 bases, with 8 bases lying between them. This CDR3 contains 13 residues. Per the germline V gene, CDR1 is MGHDK and CDR2 is SYGVNS. DNA for the CDR3: TGTGCCAGCAGTTCCCCGAGCTCCTACGAGCAGTACGTC. It yields the protein CASSSPSSYEQYV.

This clonotype was detected ten times or more. The J gene is TRBJ2-7, the V gene TRBV12-3 or TRBV12-4; 13 bases agree with TRBD2. The CDR3 sequence is 17 residues long. The V and J ends lost 5 bases and 3 bases, in that order; junction bases with no gene match: 10. DNA for the CDR3: TGTGCCAGCAGTACGGGGCCGGGACTAGCGGGGTTCTACGAGCAGTACTTC. This gives the protein CASSTGPGLAGFYEQYF.

The chain uses TRBV7-2 and TRBJ2-5; TRBD1 or TRBD2 may be the D gene (5 bases each). The V end lost 4 bases, the J end lost 6 bases, and 21 bases lay between the germline ends. The CDR3 consists of 16 residues. Per the germline V gene, CDR1 is SGHTA and CDR2 is FQGNSA. The CDR3 loop is CASSSMGTTHQKTQYF. CDR3 nucleotides: TGTGCCAGCAGCTCAATGGGGACGACCCACCAGAAGACCCAGTACTTC.

This clonotype occurred a few times. This chain uses TRBV30 with TRBJ2-3, with 10 nucleotides matching TRBD1. With V trimmed by 5 bases and J by 8 bases, 7 bases remained unmatched. Germline V gene lookup returns CDR1 GTSNPN and CDR2 SVGIG (reference sequence). This CDR3 comprises 13 residues. DNA of the CDR3: TGTGCCTGGGACACCGGGACAGGGGTTACGCAGTATTTT. Residues: CAWDTGTGVTQYF.

This chain links TRBV19 with TRBJ1-6; a possible D gene is TRBD1 (5 bases). The CDR3 spans 12 residues. CDR1 LNHDA and CDR2 SQIVND come from the germline V gene (reference sequence). V lost 9 bases, J lost 10 bases, and 13 bases lay in between. The CDR3 spells CASRDLESPLHF. In DNA, the CDR3 is TGTGCCAGCCGGGACCTCGAGTCACCCCTCCACTTT.

This rearrangement joins TRBV2 to TRBJ2-7; tentatively, D is TRBD2 (6 bases). The CDR3 is 13 amino acids. Trimming took 6 bases from V and 3 from J, leaving 12 bases between them. Germline CDR1 reads SNHLY; CDR2 reads FYNNEI. This CDR3 reads CASRTSYLYEQYV. CDR3 coding DNA: TGTGCCAGCAGAACTAGCTACCTCTACGAGCAGTACGTC.

In this sample, this clonotype turned up many times. The chain uses TRBV29-1 and TRBJ1-1; TRBD1 matches at 9 bases. With 4 bases clipped from V and 2 bases from J, the junction kept 14 bases outside the gene matches. The CDR3 totals 17 residues. Germline CDR1 and CDR2: SQVTM and ANQGSEA. The CDR3 DNA is TGCAGCGTTGGGGGAGCGTGGACAGGGGATTTTAACACTGAAGCTTTCTTT. Translated: CSVGGAWTGDFNTEAFF.

V and J are TRBV5-1 and TRBJ2-7; D perhaps matches TRBD2 (5 bases). The CDR3 extends over 14 amino acids. V lost 3 bases to trimming and J lost 2 bases, with 12 bases between them. Germline V CDR1 and CDR2: SGHRS, YFSETQ. CDR3 DNA sequence: TGCGCCAGCAGCTGGAGCCAGGAGGCCTACGAGCAGTACTTC. Its protein is CASSWSQEAYEQYF.